A single sample is the source of the 13 T cell receptor beta chains below, sequenced in a study of T-cell memory formation after mild COVID-19. TCRdb used MiXCR to reprocess the 5' RACE reads, holding one entry per CDR3 protein. The sample consists of 450,000 to 650,000 distinct CDR3 sequences, about 20% of them appearing once. The source material was PBMCs or a T cell subset sorted from them (not recorded which). These receptors originate from an adult woman who had mild COVID-19 (a few samples of this study predate the infection). Cell type and time point are not known.

This clonotype occurred a few times. The chain employs TRBV3-1 and TRBJ2-2, with D possibly matching TRBD1 (6 bases). Trimming removed 5 bases from V and 4 bases from J, with 14 bases in between. The length of the CDR3 is 15 residues. CDR1 is LGHDT, CDR2 YNNKEL, per germline (reference sequence). The CDR3 nucleotides are TGTGCCAGCAGCTTACAGGGAGAGGGCACCGGGGAGCTGTTTTTT. This translates into CASSLQGEGTGELFF.

In this sample, this clonotype turned up many times. The chain has TRBV3-1 and TRBJ2-5; no definite D call. CDR1 is LGHDT and CDR2 is YNNKEL in the germline V gene (reference sequence). Trimming pared 0 bases from V and 6 bases from J, leaving 8 bases between. CDR3 size: 13 residues. CDR3 loop: CASSQDPKQTQYF. Here the CDR3 DNA reads TGTGCCAGCAGCCAAGATCCCAAGCAGACCCAGTACTTC.

This clonotype was counted only a few times. The chain uses TRBV12-3 or TRBV12-4 and TRBJ2-7, with D tentatively TRBD1 (6 bases). V was pared by 6 bases and J by 6 bases, with 21 bases between. The CDR3 extends over 15 amino acids. Here the CDR3 DNA reads TGTGCCAGCAGGCTGGGCCCAGGGGATGGTCGCGAGCAGTACTTC. Residues: CASRLGPGDGREQYF.

A few counts support this clonotype. V usage is TRBV29-1 and J usage is TRBJ2-1, with D possibly TRBD2 on 5 matching bases. CDR1 and CDR2 (germline): SQVTM, ANQGSEA. V gave up 7 bases and J gave up 3 bases, with 16 bases separating them. The CDR3 has 14 amino acids. The CDR3 reads CSAQVSGYYNEQFF. CDR3 DNA sequence: TGCAGCGCCCAAGTGAGCGGATACTACAATGAGCAGTTCTTC.

This rearrangement joins TRBV14 to TRBJ2-1; weak D call: TRBD2 (6 bases). V shed 1 base and J shed 13 bases, with 14 bases lying between them. Germline V gives CDR1 SGHDN, CDR2 FVKESK. This CDR3 contains 13 residues. In DNA form, the CDR3 reads TGTGCCAGCAGCCAAGTTCCTCGGGGAGGTCAGTTCTTC. This gives the protein CASSQVPRGGQFF. The variable domain in full, with the rest retrieved from reference TRBV14 and TRBJ2-1, is EAGVTQFPSHSVIEKGQTVTLRCDPISGHDNLYWYRRVMGKEIKFLLHFVKESKQDESGMPNNRFLAERTGGTYSTLKVQPAELEDSGVYFCASSQVPRGGQFFGPGTRLTVL.

This clonotype turned up a few times. V and J are TRBV29-1 and TRBJ2-7, with D possibly TRBD1 on 5 matching bases. This CDR3 has 12 amino acids. V lost 4 bases and J lost 4, with 11 bases in between. Germline lookup yields CDR1 SQVTM and CDR2 ANQGSEA. The CDR3: CSVGARVYEQYF. CDR3 nucleotides: TGCAGCGTTGGCGCCAGGGTTTACGAGCAGTACTTC.

This chain connects TRBV4-1 to TRBJ2-1; 8 nucleotides align to TRBD2. The germline CDR1 and CDR2 sequences are MGHRA and YSYEKL. Unmatched junction bases numbered 5, after V lost 0 bases and J lost 1 base. The CDR3 is 17 amino acids. The CDR3: CASSQEGTRLSYNEQFF. The CDR3 nucleotides read TGCGCCAGCAGCCAAGAGGGGACTAGACTGTCCTACAATGAGCAGTTCTTC.

This clonotype was counted a few times. This chain links TRBV2 with TRBJ2-2; D unclear. Between the trimmed V and J ends, which lost 6 bases and 10 bases, there was a span of 12 bases. Germline V gives CDR1 SNHLY, CDR2 FYNNEI. There are 12 residues in the CDR3. The CDR3 bases are TGTGCCAGCAGGGTCCTCCACTCGGAGCTGTTTTTT. It yields the protein CASRVLHSELFF.

This clonotype was seen a few times. The chain carries TRBV5-1 and TRBJ2-7; 11 nucleotides align to TRBD1. This CDR3 contains 17 residues. The germline V gene encodes CDR1 SGHRS and CDR2 YFSETQ. Trimming at V came to 0 bases and at J to 2 bases, leaving 7 bases not matched to a gene. This chain's CDR3 is CASSLDPGTGGAYEQYF. For the CDR3, the DNA is TGCGCCAGCAGCTTGGATCCCGGGACAGGGGGTGCCTACGAGCAGTACTTC.

This clonotype has more than one count but fewer than ten. This chain joins TRBV29-1 and TRBJ2-7, with 10 bases identical to TRBD1. V was pared by 3 bases and J by 10 bases, with 3 bases of the junction left unmatched. CDR1 and CDR2 from the germline V gene are SQVTM and ANQGSEA. CDR3 length equals 11 residues. The CDR3 DNA is TGCAGCGTTGAGAGGGACAGGGGACAGTACTTC. As protein: CSVERDRGQYF.

The V call is TRBV25-1, the J call TRBJ2-7; a weak D match, TRBD1 (5 bases). Germline values: CDR1 MGHDK, CDR2 SYGVNS. Trimming removed 2 bases at V and 5 bases at J, with 16 bases between. The CDR3 is 15 residues long. The CDR3 reads CASSEEGVEPNEQYF. Here the CDR3 DNA reads TGTGCCAGCAGTGAAGAAGGGGTCGAGCCAAACGAGCAGTACTTC.

This clonotype was counted only a few times. The chain combines TRBV24-1 with TRBJ2-2; D is undetermined. The length of the CDR3 is 14 residues. Germline-derived CDR1 and CDR2 are KGHDR and SFDVKD. Trimming shortened V by 6 bases and J by 1 base, and 8 bases separated the two germline ends. CDR3 nucleotide sequence: TGTGCCACCAGTAGCGTAGGGAACACCGGGGAGCTGTTTTTT. This translates into CATSSVGNTGELFF.

The chain links TRBV4-3 to TRBJ1-2; a weak D match, TRBD1 (5 bases). Trimming took 1 base from V and 1 from J, leaving 16 bases between them. CDR1 and CDR2 (germline): LGHNA, YSLEER. CDR3 length: 17 residues. CDR3 amino acids: CASSQVLWGVNNYGYTF. The DNA of the CDR3 is TGCGCCAGCAGCCAAGTGTTATGGGGGGTAAATAACTATGGCTACACCTTC.